This passage covers 13 T cell receptor beta chains from one sample sequenced in a study of beta chain features in type 1 diabetes. TCRB transcripts that were expressed got sequenced, as all of the isolated RNA had been reverse transcribed. Assay used: immunoSEQ multiplex PCR; TCRdb lists only in-frame clones, some missing. The profile covers around 16,000 clones, with just under 55% appearing a single time and 0.46% taken by the ten largest. The source material was stem cell memory CD4+ T cells from blood. The receptors shown here come from a woman younger than 30 in good health.

This clone was detected a few times. At one boundary the junction diverges from the germline segment, which might be a read error. The chain joins TRBV7-2 to TRBJ2-7, with a possible D match to TRBD1 (6 bases). Looked up from germline, CDR1 is SGHTA and CDR2 is FQGNSA. This CDR3 region has 14 residues. The CDR3 is CASSAPGVPYGQYF. CDR3 nucleotides: TGTGCCAGCAGCGCCCCAGGGGTACCCTACGGGCAGTACTTC.

The chain couples TRBV27 to TRBJ2-1, with D possibly being TRBD2 (5 bases). Germline CDR1 is MNHEY and CDR2 is SMNVEV (reference sequence). Trimming pared 3 bases from V and 6 bases from J, leaving 9 bases between. CDR3 length equals 13 residues. The CDR3 reads CASSFVAGNEQFF. In DNA, the CDR3 is TGTGCCAGCAGTTTCGTGGCGGGCAATGAGCAGTTCTTC.

In its sample, this clone was seen a few times. The chain is built from TRBV6-1 and TRBJ2-3; 14 positions agree with TRBD2. V lost 8 bases, J lost 6 bases, and 4 bases stayed unmatched. This CDR3 has 14 amino acids. In germline, CDR1 is MNHNS, CDR2 SASEGT. The CDR3 loop reads CASYRTSGGDTQYF. The CDR3, as DNA: TGTGCCAGCTACCGGACTAGCGGGGGGGATACGCAGTATTTT.

The chain uses TRBV5-1 and TRBJ2-1; D is undetermined. Per germline, CDR1 SGHRS and CDR2 YFSETQ. V lost 0 bases to trimming and J lost 2 bases, with 9 bases between them. This CDR3 region has 15 residues. The chain's CDR3 is CASSLGGNTYNEQFF. The CDR3, as DNA: TGCGCCAGCAGCTTGGGAGGAAACACCTACAATGAGCAGTTCTTC.

V gene TRBV10-1 combines with J gene TRBJ2-3, with 9 nucleotides matching TRBD1. Trimming removed 5 bases from V and 2 bases from J; junction bases left unmatched: 5. Germline-derived CDR1 and CDR2 are WNHNN and SYGVQD (reference sequence). This CDR3 has 15 amino acids. CDR3 in amino acids: CASSKGQGNTDTQYF. Written as DNA, the CDR3 is TGCGCCAGCAGTAAAGGACAGGGGAACACAGATACGCAGTATTTT.

V gene TRBV6-1 combines with J gene TRBJ1-1; D uncertain. There are 13 residues in the CDR3. CDR1 and CDR2 from the germline V gene are MNHNS and SASEGT. Trimming took off 7 bases at V and 4 bases at J, with 13 bases between the two ends. In DNA form, the CDR3 reads TGTGCCAGCACCTTCGGGGATTCCACTGAAGCTTTCTTT. Translation: CASTFGDSTEAFF.

The chain joins TRBV6-5 to TRBJ2-7; D possibly corresponds to TRBD2 (6 bases). The CDR3 has 13 amino acids. CDR1 is MNHEY and CDR2 is SVGAGI in the germline V gene. The V end lost 6 bases, the J end lost 6 bases, and 15 bases lay between the germline ends. CDR3 in amino acids: CASRTRTGGEQYF. The DNA for the CDR3 is TGTGCCAGCAGAACCAGGACCGGGGGCGAGCAGTACTTC.

The chain combines TRBV5-1 with TRBJ1-1, with 8 bases that match TRBD1. This CDR3 has 14 amino acids. The germline V gene encodes CDR1 SGHRS and CDR2 YFSETQ. J gave up 6 bases and V 3 bases, and 7 bases lay outside the gene matches. CDR3 sequence: CASSSFLTGAEAFF. DNA for the CDR3: TGCGCCAGCAGCTCATTCCTGACAGGGGCTGAAGCTTTCTTT.

The rearrangement links TRBV6-5 to TRBJ1-6; perhaps TRBD1 as D (5 bases). V dropped 6 bases and J dropped 17 bases, with 23 bases sitting between them. The CDR3 length is 14 residues. Germline V gene lookup returns CDR1 MNHEY and CDR2 SVGAGI. This CDR3 is CASSFPGEGRMVHF. The CDR3 nucleotides read TGTGCCAGCAGCTTCCCGGGGGAGGGGCGGATGGTCCACTTT.

In this sample, this clone turned up a few times. The rearrangement joins TRBV4-2 to TRBJ2-6; TRBD1 aligns across 7 bases. The CDR3 is 17 residues long. V shed 0 bases, J shed 0 bases, and the junction held 2 bases outside the gene matches. Germline CDR1 reads LGHNA; CDR2 reads YNFKEQ. This chain's CDR3 is CASSQEDRRSGANVLTF. Here the CDR3 DNA reads TGTGCCAGCAGCCAAGAGGACAGGCGCTCTGGGGCCAACGTCCTGACTTTC.

J is TRBJ2-3 and V is TRBV11-2, with D tentatively TRBD2 (6 bases). V was shortened by 5 bases and J by 2 bases, with 14 bases between the two germline ends. This CDR3 has 15 residues. CDR1 is SGHAT, CDR2 FQNNGV, per germline. CDR3 in DNA: TGTGCCAGCAGCCCCGCGGGGTGGACCACAGATACGCAGTATTTT. Translating gives CASSPAGWTTDTQYF. Full variable domain (outside the CDR3, taken from reference TRBV11-2 and TRBJ2-3): EAGVAQSPRYKIIEKRQSVAFWCNPISGHATLYWYQQILGQGPKLLIQFQNNGVVDDSQLPKDRFSAERLKGVDSTLKIQPAKLEDSAVYLCASSPAGWTTDTQYFGPGTRLTVL.

The DNA of the CDR3 is TGCGCCAGCAGCTACGACACCCAGGGTCTCTCAGATACGCAGTATTTT. Protein product: CASSYDTQGLSDTQYF. The chain recombines TRBV4-1 with TRBJ2-3; D might be TRBD1 (5 bases). The CDR3 has 16 amino acids. Trimming shortened V by 5 bases and J by 4 bases, and 19 bases separated the two germline ends. Germline CDR1 and CDR2: MGHRA and YSYEKL.

The J gene is TRBJ2-1, the V gene TRBV25-1; TRBD2 aligns across 10 bases. CDR3 size: 15 residues. Germline V gene data show CDR1 as MGHDK and CDR2 as SYGVNS. J was trimmed by 8 bases and V by 1 base; bases with no gene match: 5. The CDR3 nucleotides read TGTGCCAGCAGTGAATTTAGCGGGGGGATCGATGAGCAGTTCTTC. Amino acids: CASSEFSGGIDEQFF.